This TCR beta chain was retrieved from a study of patients and donors after allogeneic stem cell transplantation. Per the germline V gene, CDR1 is MNHEY and CDR2 is SVGAGI. CDR3 size: 15 residues. Unmatched junction bases numbered 10, after V lost 8 bases and J lost 2 bases. Each CDR3 protein is one row after TCRdb ran MiXCR on the RT-PCR reads. The table has 90,000 to 120,000 distinct CDR3 sequences, around 33% seen once; the top ten hold around 25%. This chain links TRBV6-5 with TRBJ2-7, with 9 bases that match TRBD2. The TCR was taken from a human donor who was either an allogeneic HSCT recipient or a stem cell or donor lymphocyte infusion donor (not recorded which). It is not recorded whose cells these are; they may come from a transplant donor. Sequenced: blood, either unsorted or a sorted T cell fraction (not recorded which). This CDR3 reads CASGNSGSSPYEQYF. CDR3 in DNA: TGTGCCAGCGGGAATAGCGGGAGCAGCCCCTACGAGCAGTACTTC.